The 7 T cell receptor beta chains below were found in one sample sequenced in a study of blood T cell repertoires in COVID-19. TCRdb's copy holds only in-frame clones and misses some; the assay was immunoSEQ multiplex PCR. This sample carries some 270,000 clones, around 90% of them seen once, and the ten largest clones take 4.1%. Sequenced: PBMCs or T cells enriched from blood (not recorded which). The origin of the receptors is a woman between 25 and 40 years old with acute COVID-19.

Notes on this clone: This CDR3 is also generated by other DNA sequences in the sample. The CDR3 nucleotides are TGTGCCAGCAGTTCTGGGGGGTCTAGCAATCAGCCCCAGCATTTT. This translates into CASSSGGSSNQPQHF. V usage is TRBV7-9 and J usage is TRBJ1-5; possible D gene TRBD1, 5 bases. V was trimmed by 6 bases and J by 0 bases, leaving 12 bases between them. The CDR3 runs 15 residues. The germline gives CDR1 SEHNR, CDR2 FQNEAQ (reference sequence).

The CDR3 DNA is TGTGCCAGCAGTTTATACCCTCGGACAGATGGCTACACCTTC. This translates into CASSLYPRTDGYTF. The rearrangement joins TRBV28 to TRBJ1-2, with a possible D match to TRBD1 (6 bases). Trimming removed 1 base at V and 6 bases at J, with 12 bases between. CDR3 length: 14 amino acids. The germline V gene has CDR1 MDHEN and CDR2 SYDVKM.

The rearrangement joins TRBV27 to TRBJ2-7, with 9 bases matching TRBD2. CDR3 length: 15 residues. J gave up 3 bases and V 5 bases, and 8 bases lay outside the gene matches. The germline gives CDR1 MNHEY, CDR2 SMNVEV (reference sequence). CDR3 residues: CASSPSSGMIYEQYF. CDR3 in DNA: TGTGCCAGCAGTCCCTCTAGCGGGATGATCTACGAGCAGTACTTC.

The CDR3 loop is CASSTEGGSPLHF. The CDR3 DNA reads as TGTGCCAGCAGTACGGAGGGCGGTTCACCCCTCCACTTT. The chain uses TRBV12-3 or TRBV12-4 and TRBJ1-6; D ambiguous. CDR3 length equals 13 residues. With 5 bases removed from V and 9 bases from J, the gap between germline ends came to 11 bases.

The chain is built from TRBV5-1 and TRBJ2-3; 13 bases map to TRBD2. Germline V gene sequence: CDR1 SGHRS, CDR2 YFSETQ. The CDR3 covers 17 residues. Trimming took 0 bases from V and 4 from J; bases not matched to a gene: 5. CDR3 residues: CASSLGTSGRFPDTQYF. The DNA for the CDR3 is TGCGCCAGCAGCTTGGGGACTAGCGGGAGATTTCCAGATACGCAGTATTTT.

This clone has just one count. This sequence joins TRBV5-8 and TRBJ1-2; 9 nucleotides agree with TRBD1. The CDR3 loop spans 16 amino acids. The V gene's germline CDR1 is SGHTS and CDR2 YDEGEE. With V trimmed by 0 bases and J by 1 base, 4 bases remained unmatched. CDR3 in amino acids: CASSLDRQGGNYGYTF. The CDR3 DNA sequence: TGTGCCAGCAGCTTGGATCGACAGGGGGGTAACTATGGCTACACCTTC.

This chain uses TRBV9 with TRBJ2-3; 10 positions agree with TRBD2. Trimming took 3 bases from V and 0 from J; bases not matched to a gene: 4. This CDR3 contains 16 residues. Germline lookup yields CDR1 SGDLS and CDR2 YYNGEE. Written as DNA, the CDR3 is TGTGCCAGCAGCGCGCAGGGACTAGCGAGCACAGATACGCAGTATTTT. Amino acids: CASSAQGLASTDTQYF.